This is a list of T cell receptor beta chains from one sample in a study of blood T cell repertoires in COVID-19. Generated by immunoSEQ multiplex PCR, the TCRdb table keeps only in-frame clones and is missing some. The sample has 200,000 to 300,000 clones, more than 75% seen once. The source material was PBMCs or T cells enriched from blood (not recorded which). The receptors were gathered from a woman aged 18-29 years who had recovered from COVID-19. Both conserved end residues are part of each CDR3. D genes are given only for firm matches. Where a row states a size, it is once, few, many or the class of an expanded clone; other rows omit it.

j_call v_call d_call clone_size cdr3_aa cdr3_nt
TRBJ1-1 TRBV4-3 TRBD1 NA CASSRGDRDGTEAFF TGCGCCAGCAGCCGGGGCGACAGGGACGGGACTGAAGCTTTCTTT
TRBJ2-2 TRBV19 NA NA CASSWTAGELFF TGTGCCAGTAGCTGGACAGCCGGGGAGCTGTTTTTT
TRBJ1-5 TRBV7-2 TRBD1 NA CASSDGQVNQPQHF TGTGCCAGCAGCGACGGACAGGTCAATCAGCCCCAGCATTTT
TRBJ2-1 TRBV6-2/TRBV6-3 NA NA CASSYGATSLNYNEQFF TGTGCCAGCAGTTACGGGGCTACCAGCCTAAACTACAATGAGCAGTTCTTC
TRBJ2-7 TRBV5-1 TRBD2 NA CASKAGTYEQYF TGCGCCAGCAAAGCGGGGACCTACGAGCAGTACTTC
TRBJ1-1 TRBV21-1 NA NA CASSGLDTKCAEAFF TGTGCCAGCAGCGGCTTAGACACGAAGTGCGCTGAAGCTTTCTTT
TRBJ1-5 TRBV28 NA once CASSLAGGSNQPQHF TGTGCCAGCAGTTTGGCGGGGGGTAGCAATCAGCCCCAGCATTTT
TRBJ1-2 TRBV27 NA NA CASSPLTQGDGYTF TGTGCCAGCAGCCCCTTGACACAGGGCGATGGCTACACCTTC
TRBJ1-6 TRBV4-3 NA NA CASSQDLGSNSPLHF TGCGCCAGCAGCCAAGATCTAGGCAGTAATTCACCCCTCCACTTT
TRBJ1-1 TRBV19 NA NA CASSFATNTEAFF TGTGCCAGTAGTTTTGCTACCAACACTGAAGCTTTCTTT
TRBJ1-1 TRBV19 TRBD1 NA CASSRGGDRSVNTEAFF TGTGCCAGTAGTAGGGGGGGGGACAGGAGCGTGAACACTGAAGCTTTCTTT
TRBJ1-2 TRBV4-1 NA NA CASSQVGGLGNGYTF TGCGCCAGCAGCCAAGTCGGCGGGTTAGGAAATGGCTACACCTTC
TRBJ2-7 TRBV14 TRBD1 NA CASSQGGQGPPYEQYF TGTGCCAGCAGCCAAGGTGGACAGGGCCCCCCCTACGAGCAGTACTTC
TRBJ1-5 TRBV30 TRBD1 NA CAWTGGFNQPQHF TGTGCCTGGACAGGGGGCTTCAATCAGCCCCAGCATTTT
TRBJ2-3 TRBV5-6 NA NA CASSSGDTQYF TGTGCCAGCAGCTCGGGGGATACGCAGTATTTT
TRBJ2-7 TRBV28 NA NA CASSLPSYRSSYEQYF TGTGCCAGCAGTCTTCCTAGCTATCGGTCCTCCTACGAGCAGTACTTC
TRBJ2-7 TRBV2 NA NA CASSIDRLGSYEQYF TGTGCCAGCAGTATCGACAGACTGGGCTCCTACGAGCAGTACTTC
TRBJ1-2 TRBV25-1 NA NA CASSAGWGRPYGYTF TGTGCCAGCAGTGCGGGCTGGGGGCGACCCTATGGCTACACCTTC
TRBJ2-3 TRBV11-3 NA NA CASSLGGGGTDTQYF TGTGCCAGCAGCTTGGGAGGGGGGGGCACAGATACGCAGTATTTT
TRBJ2-2 TRBV27 TRBD2 NA CASSRQIAGGLTGELFF TGTGCCAGCAGTAGACAGATAGCGGGAGGGTTAACCGGGGAGCTGTTTTTT
TRBJ2-7 TRBV6-6 TRBD1 NA CASSYRDRGISEQYF TGTGCCAGCAGTTACCGGGACAGGGGCATCTCGGAGCAGTACTTC
TRBJ2-1 TRBV28 NA NA CASSHNREMGYNEQFF TGTGCCAGCAGTCATAACAGGGAGATGGGCTACAATGAGCAGTTCTTC
TRBJ1-6 TRBV6-5 TRBD1 NA CASSSGQNGSPLHF TGTGCCAGCAGTTCGGGACAGAACGGTTCACCCCTCCACTTT
TRBJ1-5 TRBV19 NA NA CASSIRARAVGQPQHF TGTGCCAGTAGTATCCGTGCCAGGGCCGTCGGTCAGCCCCAGCATTTT
TRBJ2-2 TRBV7-2 NA NA CASSLRDTRKDGELFF TGTGCCAGCAGCCTAAGGGACACTCGGAAAGACGGGGAGCTGTTTTTT
TRBJ2-1 TRBV19 TRBD2 once CASSLEGLADNEQFF TGTGCCAGTAGCCTGGAGGGACTAGCGGACAATGAGCAGTTCTTC
TRBJ2-7 TRBV5-1 TRBD1 NA CASSLGDSAYHF TGCGCCAGCAGCTTGGGGGACAGCGCTTACCACTTC
TRBJ1-2 TRBV3-1/TRBV3-2 TRBD1 NA CASSHLTGGGGYTF TGTGCCAGCAGCCATCTAACAGGGGGTGGTGGCTACACCTTC
TRBJ1-3 TRBV19 NA NA CASSPIRGNSGNTIYF TGTGCCAGTAGCCCGATTCGGGGGAACTCTGGAAACACCATATATTTT
TRBJ1-6 TRBV2 NA NA CASSESGKGSPLHF TGTGCCAGCAGTGAATCGGGGAAGGGATCACCCCTCCACTTT
TRBJ2-7 TRBV7-9 NA NA CASSPAGLSYEQYF TGTGCCAGCAGCCCCGCTGGGCTCAGCTACGAGCAGTACTTC